This T cell receptor beta chain is drawn from a study of regulatory T cells in long-lasting Graves disease. This clonotype showed up many times. As yet, its antigen is unknown. Libraries of TCR beta came from iRepertoire HTBI primers plus Arm-PCR of CDR3 regions. MiXCR, applied by TCRdb to the multiplex PCR reads, yields one record per CDR3 protein. The sample has roughly 500,000 distinct CDR3 sequences, approximately 15% seen once. Indicated time point: newly diagnosed GD, antithyroid drugs for less than 3 months. RNA from PBMCs was the source of the TCR library. The germline V gene encodes CDR1 SGHNT and CDR2 YENEEA. Trimming took 1 base from V and 2 from J, leaving 16 bases between them. This CDR3 has 17 amino acids. General study points: Newly diagnosed disease favored TRBV20-1 and TRBJ2-1 over persistent disease. TCR diversity was lower in persistent Graves' patients (versus newly diagnosed ones).

These same data were also listed under a study on T cells in Graves' hyperthyroidism and ophthalmopathy. Per that paper: Researchers ran a first-round RT-PCR on the TCR CDR3 using the HTBI primer set.

The TCR originated in a man under 40 with Graves disease. The rearrangement joins TRBV11-3 to TRBJ2-3; no reliable D call. This specimen consisted of peripheral blood mononuclear cells (PBMCs), obtained at new diagnosis, from a patient treated with antithyroid drugs. CDR3 region: CASSLVMFGLTTDTQYF. CDR3 nucleotide sequence: TGTGCCAGCAGCTTAGTAATGTTCGGTCTCACCACAGATACGCAGTATTTT.